This entry concerns a single T cell receptor (beta chain). The CDR3 extends over 14 amino acids. Trimming cost V 1 base and J 8 bases, with 12 bases left between them. CDR1 SGHTA and CDR2 FQGNSA come from the germline V gene. The sample comes from a study of blood T cell repertoires in COVID-19. The wider study: Donors in the United States, Italy and Spain gave samples during acute or convalescent COVID-19.

Original processing notes: Researchers report that nucleated cell counts were estimated from reference gene primer amplification. The assay was immunoSEQ multiplex PCR, and TCRdb's table has in-frame clones only and misses some. V and J calls and clone size come straight from that table; D and trimming were deduced from the DNA. The sample consists of 140,000 or so clones, 81% of them appearing once. The sequence was collected from a human donor in a cohort sampled during active COVID-19. This chain links TRBV7-2 with TRBJ1-5; weak D call: TRBD1 (6 bases). The specimen sequenced was peripheral blood. The CDR3 nucleotides read TGTGCCAGCAGCTTAGGAACAGGGAGTAAGCCCCAGCATTTT. This codes for CASSLGTGSKPQHF.